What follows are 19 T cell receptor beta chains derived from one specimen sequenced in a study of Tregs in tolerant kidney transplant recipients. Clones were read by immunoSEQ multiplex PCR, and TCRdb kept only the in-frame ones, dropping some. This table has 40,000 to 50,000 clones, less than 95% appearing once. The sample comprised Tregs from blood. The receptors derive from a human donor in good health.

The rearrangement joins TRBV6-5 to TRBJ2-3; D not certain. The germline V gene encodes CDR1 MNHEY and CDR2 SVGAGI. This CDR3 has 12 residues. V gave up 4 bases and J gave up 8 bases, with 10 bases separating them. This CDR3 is CASSSTVGTQYF. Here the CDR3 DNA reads TGTGCCAGCAGTTCTACGGTCGGTACGCAGTATTTT.

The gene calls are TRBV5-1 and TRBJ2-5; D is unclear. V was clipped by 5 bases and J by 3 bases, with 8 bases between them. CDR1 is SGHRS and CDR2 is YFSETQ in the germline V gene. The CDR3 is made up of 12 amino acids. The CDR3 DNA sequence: TGCGCCAGCAGAGATATTAAAGAGACCCAGTACTTC. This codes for CASRDIKETQYF.

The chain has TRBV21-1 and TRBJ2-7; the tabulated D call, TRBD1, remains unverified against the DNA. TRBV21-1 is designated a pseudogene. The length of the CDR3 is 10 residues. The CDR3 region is CASSKRQGPF. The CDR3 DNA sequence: TGTGCCAGCAGCAAAAGACAGGGGCCCTTC.

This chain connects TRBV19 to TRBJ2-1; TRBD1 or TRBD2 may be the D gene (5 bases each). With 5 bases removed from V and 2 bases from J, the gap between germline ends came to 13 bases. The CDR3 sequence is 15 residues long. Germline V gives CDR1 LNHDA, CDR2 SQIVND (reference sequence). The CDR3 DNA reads TGTGCCAGTAGTGTCTCCGGGACCACCTACAATGAGCAGTTCTTC. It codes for CASSVSGTTYNEQFF.

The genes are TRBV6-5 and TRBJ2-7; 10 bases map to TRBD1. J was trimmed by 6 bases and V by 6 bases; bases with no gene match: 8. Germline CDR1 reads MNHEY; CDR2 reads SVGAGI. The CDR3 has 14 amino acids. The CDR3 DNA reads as TGTGCCAGCAGCAGGGGACAGGGGATTTCCGAGCAGTACTTC. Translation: CASSRGQGISEQYF.

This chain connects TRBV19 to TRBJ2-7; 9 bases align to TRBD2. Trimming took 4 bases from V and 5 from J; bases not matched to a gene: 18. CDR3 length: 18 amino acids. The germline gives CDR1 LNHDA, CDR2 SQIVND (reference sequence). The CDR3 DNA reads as TGTGCCAGTAGTACCCACCCCCGGCTAGCGGGAATTCCTCACGAGCAGTACTTC. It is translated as CASSTHPRLAGIPHEQYF.

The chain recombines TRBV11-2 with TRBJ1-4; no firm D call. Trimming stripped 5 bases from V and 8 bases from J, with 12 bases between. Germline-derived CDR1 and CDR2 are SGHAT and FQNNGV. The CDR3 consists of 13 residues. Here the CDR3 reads CASSQNGGEKLFF. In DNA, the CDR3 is TGTGCCAGCAGCCAGAACGGAGGGGAAAAACTGTTTTTT.

The CDR3 DNA sequence: TGTGCCTGGTCGACAGGGGTCGGTAATGAAAAACTGTTTTTT. Translating it yields CAWSTGVGNEKLFF. V and J are TRBV30 and TRBJ1-4, with TRBD1 identical over 8 bases. The CDR3 is 14 amino acids. Germline V gene lookup returns CDR1 GTSNPN and CDR2 SVGIG (reference sequence). V lost 5 bases and J lost 4; bases outside the gene matches: 6.

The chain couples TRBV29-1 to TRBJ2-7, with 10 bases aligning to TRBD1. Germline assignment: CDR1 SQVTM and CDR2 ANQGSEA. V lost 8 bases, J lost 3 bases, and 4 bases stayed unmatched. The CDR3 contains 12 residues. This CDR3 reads CSIRTGGYEQYF. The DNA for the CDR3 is TGCAGCATAAGGACAGGGGGCTACGAGCAGTACTTC.

This CDR3 reads CASSYSRGTGLYEQYF. CDR3 sequence (DNA): TGTGCCAGCAGTTACTCGAGGGGGACAGGGCTTTACGAGCAGTACTTC. V gene TRBV6-5 combines with J gene TRBJ2-7; 9 nucleotides match TRBD1. Trimming removed 0 bases from V and 4 bases from J; junction bases left unmatched: 7. The CDR3 loop spans 16 amino acids. Germline CDR1 MNHEY, CDR2 SVGAGI.

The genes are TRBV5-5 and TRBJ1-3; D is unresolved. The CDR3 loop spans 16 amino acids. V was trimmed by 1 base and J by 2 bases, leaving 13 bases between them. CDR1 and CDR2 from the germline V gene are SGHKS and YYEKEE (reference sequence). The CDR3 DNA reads TGTGCCAGCAGCTTGTTAAGGGCGCAGCCTGGAAACACCATATATTTT. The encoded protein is CASSLLRAQPGNTIYF.

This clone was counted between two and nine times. The CDR3 loop is CSVRGLAGANEQFF. The DNA of the CDR3 is TGCAGCGTGCGGGGACTAGCGGGGGCCAATGAGCAGTTCTTC. J is TRBJ2-1 and V is TRBV29-1; 14 nucleotides match TRBD2. The ends lost 6 bases at V and 6 bases at J; junction bases unmatched: 4. Germline loops: CDR1 SQVTM, CDR2 ANQGSEA. This CDR3 is built from 14 residues.

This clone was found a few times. The CDR3 nucleotides are TGTGCCAGCAGTTACTCCCCACAGGGGCCAGGAAACACCATATATTTT. Translation: CASSYSPQGPGNTIYF. The chain joins TRBV6-5 to TRBJ1-3; TRBD1 agrees at 7 bases. The CDR3 length is 16 residues. Germline V CDR1 and CDR2: MNHEY, SVGAGI. The trim removed 0 bases at V and 4 bases at J, leaving 6 bases unmatched.

The CDR3 loop reads CASSPNVGQGATEAFF. CDR3 DNA: TGTGCCAGCTCACCGAACGTTGGACAGGGGGCGACTGAAGCTTTCTTT. V is TRBV18 and J is TRBJ1-1; 11 positions agree with TRBD1. The J segment lost 5 bases and the V segment lost 3 bases, leaving 8 bases of the junction unmatched. The germline CDR1 and CDR2 sequences are KGHSH and LQKENI. CDR3 length: 16 amino acids.

The CDR3 region is CASSLGIGAGYNSPLHF. CDR3 coding DNA: TGTGCCAGCAGCTTGGGAATAGGGGCCGGTTATAATTCACCCCTCCACTTT. The chain carries TRBV5-8 and TRBJ1-6; possibly TRBD1 for D (5 bases). CDR3 size: 17 residues. Deletions cut 0 bases from V and 4 bases from J, with 14 bases between. Germline lookup yields CDR1 SGHTS and CDR2 YDEGEE.

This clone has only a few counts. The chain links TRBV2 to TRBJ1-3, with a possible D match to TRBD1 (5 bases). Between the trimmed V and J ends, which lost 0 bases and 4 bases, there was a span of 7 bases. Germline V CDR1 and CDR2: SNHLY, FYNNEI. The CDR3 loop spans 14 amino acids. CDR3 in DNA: TGTGCCAGCAGTGAAGCAAGACAGGGAAACACCATATATTTT. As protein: CASSEARQGNTIYF.

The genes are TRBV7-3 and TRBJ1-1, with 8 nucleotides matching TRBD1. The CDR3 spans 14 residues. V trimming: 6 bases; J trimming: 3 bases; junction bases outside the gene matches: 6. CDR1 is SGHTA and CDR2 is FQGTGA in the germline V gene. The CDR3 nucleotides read TGTGCCAGCAGTCGAACAGGGGGATACACTGAAGCTTTCTTT. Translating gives CASSRTGGYTEAFF.

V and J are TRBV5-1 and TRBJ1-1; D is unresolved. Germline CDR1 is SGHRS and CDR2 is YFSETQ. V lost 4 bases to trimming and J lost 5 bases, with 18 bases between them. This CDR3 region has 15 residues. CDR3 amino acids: CASSLSGVSGTEAFF. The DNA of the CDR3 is TGCGCCAGCAGCCTGTCCGGGGTGTCGGGGACTGAAGCTTTCTTT.

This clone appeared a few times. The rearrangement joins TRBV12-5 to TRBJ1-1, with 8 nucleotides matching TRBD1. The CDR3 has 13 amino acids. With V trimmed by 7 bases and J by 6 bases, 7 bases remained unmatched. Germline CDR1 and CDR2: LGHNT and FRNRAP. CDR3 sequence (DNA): TGTGCTAGTGAGAGACAGGGGAGACCTGAAGCTTTCTTT. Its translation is CASERQGRPEAFF.